The 2 T cell receptor beta chains below come from one sample, sequenced in a study of T-cell memory formation after mild COVID-19. TCRdb ran MiXCR on the 5' RACE reads and lists one entry per CDR3 protein. This table has roughly 280,000 distinct CDR3 sequences, around 15% appearing once. Source material: PBMCs or a T cell subset sorted from them (not recorded which). Source of these receptors: a man younger than 35 who had mild COVID-19 (a few samples of this study predate the infection). Cell type and time point are not known.

The chain employs TRBV2 and TRBJ2-4; 8 bases fit TRBD2. The CDR3 loop spans 17 amino acids. The germline V gene encodes CDR1 SNHLY and CDR2 FYNNEI. The trim removed 2 bases at V and 0 bases at J, leaving 6 bases unmatched. The CDR3, as DNA: TGTGCCAGCAGTGAATCGGGAGGGTCGGGAGCCAAAAACATTCAGTACTTC. It encodes CASSESGGSGAKNIQYF.

The chain links TRBV7-2 to TRBJ1-2, with a weak D call TRBD1 (5 bases). The CDR3 has 13 residues. V gave up 4 bases and J gave up 8 bases, with 14 bases separating them. The germline CDR1 and CDR2 sequences are SGHTA and FQGNSA. The CDR3 DNA follows: TGTGCCAGCAGCTCAAGGGTGGGGGGAGGCTACACCTTC. Translating gives CASSSRVGGGYTF. Using reference TRBV7-2 and TRBJ1-2 for the parts outside the CDR3, the full variable domain is GAGVSQSPSNKVTEKGKDVELRCDPISGHTALYWYRQSLGQGLEFLIYFQGNSAPDKSGLPSDRFSAERTGGSVSTLTIQRTQQEDSAVYLCASSSRVGGGYTFGSGTRLTVV.